This TCR beta chain was identified during a study of blood T cell repertoires in COVID-19. Sequencing used immunoSEQ multiplex PCR; TCRdb keeps in-frame clones, though not all of them. The profile shows about 280,000 clones, around 93% of them singletons. The CDR3 is 15 residues long. Germline CDR1 is MDHEN and CDR2 is SYDVKM. The trim removed 6 bases at V and 0 bases at J, leaving 3 bases unmatched. Enrollees, about 18 to 90 years old, lived in 25 or so US areas. Sequencing input: PBMCs or T cells enriched from blood (not recorded which). The chain joins TRBV28 to TRBJ2-3; 10 positions agree with TRBD2. This receptor was obtained from a man aged 35-49 years who had been exposed to COVID-19. The CDR3 protein is CASRPLAGSTDTQYF. CDR3 DNA sequence: TGTGCCAGCAGACCACTAGCGGGGAGCACAGATACGCAGTATTTT.